This entry features one T cell receptor beta chain sequence. These data belong to a study of T cells in Graves' hyperthyroidism and ophthalmopathy. The CDR3 spans 16 residues. The germline V and J ends were trimmed by 7 bases and 7 bases, with 25 bases remaining between them. Germline V gives CDR1 MNHNS, CDR2 SASEGT. Amplified regions were TCR beta CDR3 sequences from RNA transcripts. A set of HTBI primers served as the primers for a first-round RT-PCR of the TCR CDR3. One entry per CDR3 protein, called by TCRdb with MiXCR from the multiplex PCR reads. The sample holds a few hundred thousand distinct CDR3 sequences, about a fifth seen once.

Sequenced: blood. The chain joins TRBV6-1 to TRBJ2-5; weak D call: TRBD1 (8 bases). This TCR derives from a young man with Graves' hyperthyroidism. This chain's CDR3 is CASIPFQGAPGGTQYF. Written as DNA, the CDR3 is TGTGCCAGCATTCCTTTCCAGGGGGCACCGGGGGGGACCCAGTACTTC.